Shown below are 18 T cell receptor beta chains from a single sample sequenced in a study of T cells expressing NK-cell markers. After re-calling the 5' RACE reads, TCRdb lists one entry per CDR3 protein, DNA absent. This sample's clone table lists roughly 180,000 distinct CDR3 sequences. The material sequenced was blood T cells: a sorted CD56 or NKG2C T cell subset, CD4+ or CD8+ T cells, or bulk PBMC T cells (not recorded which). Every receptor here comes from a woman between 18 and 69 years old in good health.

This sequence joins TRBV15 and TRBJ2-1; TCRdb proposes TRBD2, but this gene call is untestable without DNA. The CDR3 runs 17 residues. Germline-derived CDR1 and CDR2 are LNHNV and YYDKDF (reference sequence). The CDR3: CATSRPTTSGGDNEQFF.

The CDR3 is CASSGQVYEQYF. This chain links TRBV2 with TRBJ2-7; TCRdb selects TRBD1, and the lack of DNA leaves this call unchecked. The CDR3 has 12 amino acids. The germline gives CDR1 SNHLY, CDR2 FYNNEI.

The CDR3 loop is CASSGRGVGSEQYF. V is TRBV11-2 and J is TRBJ2-7. Germline lookup yields CDR1 SGHAT and CDR2 FQNNGV. The CDR3 contains 14 residues.

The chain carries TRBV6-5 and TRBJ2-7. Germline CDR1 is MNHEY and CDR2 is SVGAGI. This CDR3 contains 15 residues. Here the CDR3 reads CASSYSWSASYEQYF.

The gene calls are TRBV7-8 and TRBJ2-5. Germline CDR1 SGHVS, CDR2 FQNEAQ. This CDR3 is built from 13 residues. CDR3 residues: CASSLVQKETQYF.

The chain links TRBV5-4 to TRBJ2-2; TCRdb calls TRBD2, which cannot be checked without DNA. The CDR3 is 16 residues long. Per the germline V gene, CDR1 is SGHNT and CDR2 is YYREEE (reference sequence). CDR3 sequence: CASSSNTAEATGELFF.

The CDR3 spells CASSLLGGNYGYTF. This chain uses TRBV7-2 with TRBJ1-2; TCRdb gives TRBD1 as the D gene, but with no DNA this cannot be confirmed. CDR1 is SGHTA and CDR2 is FQGNSA in the germline V gene. The CDR3 spans 14 residues.

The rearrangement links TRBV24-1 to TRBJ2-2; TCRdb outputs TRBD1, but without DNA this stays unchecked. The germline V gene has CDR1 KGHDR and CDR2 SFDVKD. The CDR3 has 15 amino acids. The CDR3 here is CATKTGTANTGELFF.

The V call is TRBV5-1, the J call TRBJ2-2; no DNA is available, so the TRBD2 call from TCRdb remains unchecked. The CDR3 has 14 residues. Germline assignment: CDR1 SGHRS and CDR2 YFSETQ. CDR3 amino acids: CASGTSGGTGELFF. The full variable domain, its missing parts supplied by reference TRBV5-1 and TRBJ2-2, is KAGVTQTPRYLIKTRGQQVTLSCSPISGHRSVSWYQQTPGQGLQFLFEYFSETQRNKGNFPGRFSGRQFSNSRSEMNVSTLELGDSALYLCASGTSGGTGELFFGEGSRLTVL.

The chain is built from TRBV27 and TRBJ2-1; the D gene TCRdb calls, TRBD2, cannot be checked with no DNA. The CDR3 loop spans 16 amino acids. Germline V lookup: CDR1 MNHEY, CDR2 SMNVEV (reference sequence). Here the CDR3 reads CASRPPTSGRVREQFF.

CDR3 sequence: CASSVATENSPLHF. The V gene is TRBV9, the J gene TRBJ1-6. Germline loops: CDR1 SGDLS, CDR2 YYNGEE. This CDR3 spans 14 amino acids. Combining the CDR3 with reference TRBV9 and TRBJ1-6 gives the whole variable domain DSGVTQTPKHLITATGQRVTLRCSPRSGDLSVYWYQQSLDQGLQFLIQYYNGEERAKGNILERFSAQQFPDLHSELNLSSLELGDSALYFCASSVATENSPLHFGNGTRLTVT.

This CDR3 is CASSPGTLSGANVLTF. The chain couples TRBV7-3 to TRBJ2-6; no DNA is available, so the TRBD1 call from TCRdb remains unchecked. The length of the CDR3 is 16 residues. The germline gives CDR1 SGHTA, CDR2 FQGTGA.

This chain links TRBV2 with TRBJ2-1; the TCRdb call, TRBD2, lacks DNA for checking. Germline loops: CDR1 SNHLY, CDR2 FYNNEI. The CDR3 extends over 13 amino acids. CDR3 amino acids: CASSGTSMNEQFF.

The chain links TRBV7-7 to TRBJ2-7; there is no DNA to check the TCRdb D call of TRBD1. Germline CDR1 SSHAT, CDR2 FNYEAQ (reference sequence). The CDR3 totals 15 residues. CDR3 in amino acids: CASSLLGRGLGEQYF.

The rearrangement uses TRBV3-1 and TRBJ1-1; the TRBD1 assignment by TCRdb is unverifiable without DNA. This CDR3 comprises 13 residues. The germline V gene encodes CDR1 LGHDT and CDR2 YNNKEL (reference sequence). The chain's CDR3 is CASSESGGTEAFF.

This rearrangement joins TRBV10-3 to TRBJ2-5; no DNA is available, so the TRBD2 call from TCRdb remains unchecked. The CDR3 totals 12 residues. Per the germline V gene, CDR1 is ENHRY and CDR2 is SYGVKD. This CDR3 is CAIREGEETQYF.

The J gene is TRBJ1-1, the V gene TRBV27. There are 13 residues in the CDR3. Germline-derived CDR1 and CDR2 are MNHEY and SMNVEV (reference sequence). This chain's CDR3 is CASRGNMNTEAFF.

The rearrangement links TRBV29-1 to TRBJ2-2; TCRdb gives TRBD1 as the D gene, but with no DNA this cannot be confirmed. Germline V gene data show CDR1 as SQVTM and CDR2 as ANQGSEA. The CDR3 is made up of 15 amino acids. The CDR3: CSVGTGSSGTGELFF.